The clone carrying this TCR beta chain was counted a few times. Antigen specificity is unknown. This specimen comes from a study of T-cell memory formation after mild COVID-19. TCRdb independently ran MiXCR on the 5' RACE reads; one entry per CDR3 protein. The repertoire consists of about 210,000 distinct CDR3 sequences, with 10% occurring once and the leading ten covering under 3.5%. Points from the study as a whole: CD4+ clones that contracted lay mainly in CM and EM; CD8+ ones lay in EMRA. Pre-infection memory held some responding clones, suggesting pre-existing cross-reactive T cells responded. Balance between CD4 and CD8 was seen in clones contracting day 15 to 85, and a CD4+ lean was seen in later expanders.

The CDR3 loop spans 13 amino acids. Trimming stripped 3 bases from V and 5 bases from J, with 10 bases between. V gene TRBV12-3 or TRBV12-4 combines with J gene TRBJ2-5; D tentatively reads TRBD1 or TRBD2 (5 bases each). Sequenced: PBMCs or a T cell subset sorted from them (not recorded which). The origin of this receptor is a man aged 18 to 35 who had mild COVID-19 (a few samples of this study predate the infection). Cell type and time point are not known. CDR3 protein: CASSFIGEETQYF. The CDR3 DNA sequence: TGTGCCAGCAGTTTTATAGGGGAGGAGACCCAGTACTTC.